The text below deals with one TCR beta chain. Its antigen is not known. This CDR3 is built from 14 residues. The ends were cut back, 2 bases at V and 5 bases at J, with 10 bases in the middle. The V gene's germline CDR1 is LGHNA and CDR2 YNFKEQ. This record comes from a study of cytomegalovirus exposure and HLA in healthy donors. Study-wide points: Among the most significant clusters, several appeared linked to common viral pathogens in a later analysis.

13 Jbeta primers and 60 Vbeta primers were used for the PCR. Profiled with immunoSEQ multiplex PCR; TCRdb holds only in-frame clones, not every one. The sample has about 200,000 clones; the top ten hold 6.5%. The receptor comes from a man aged 30 to 45 in good health and CMV-seronegative. The chain links TRBV4-2 to TRBJ2-1; perhaps TRBD2 as D (5 bases). Sequenced sample: PBMCs. CDR3 bases: TGTGCCAGCAGCCAACACCGGGAAGACAATGAGCAGTTCTTC. Translating gives CASSQHREDNEQFF.